The 20 T cell receptor beta chains below were found in one sample sequenced in a study of CD8 T cells in Susac syndrome. Random hexamers primed reverse transcription of about 0.5 to 1 ug RNA. One entry per CDR3 protein results from TCRdb running MiXCR on the immunoSEQ multiplex PCR reads. The sample carries some 120,000 distinct CDR3 sequences, over 85% recorded once. Input material: CD8+ T cells from PBMCs. These receptors all come from a human donor with multiple sclerosis.

This sequence joins TRBV19 and TRBJ2-7; perhaps D is TRBD1 or TRBD2 (5 bases each). In germline, CDR1 is LNHDA, CDR2 SQIVND (reference sequence). Trimming pared 5 bases from V and 6 bases from J, leaving 17 bases between. CDR3 length: 14 amino acids. The CDR3 loop is CASSYSADQGEQYV. Here the CDR3 DNA reads TGTGCCAGTAGTTACTCAGCGGACCAGGGCGAGCAGTACGTC.

This clonotype was recorded only once. This chain joins TRBV12-3 or TRBV12-4 and TRBJ2-7; a possible D gene is TRBD1 (6 bases). The ends were cut back, 7 bases at V and 6 bases at J, with 13 bases in the middle. The CDR3 runs 12 residues. CDR3 sequence (DNA): TGTGCCAGCAACGACAGGAGATGCGAGCAGTACGTC. Translation: CASNDRRCEQYV.

The chain links TRBV11-3 to TRBJ2-1; D unclear. There are 11 residues in the CDR3. With 5 bases removed from V and 8 bases from J, the gap between germline ends came to 7 bases. Germline loops: CDR1 SGHNT, CDR2 YENEEA. CDR3 in DNA: TGTGCCAGCAGCACCCCTGATGAGCAGTTCTTC. Its protein product is CASSTPDEQFF.

V gene TRBV5-1 combines with J gene TRBJ1-2; D might be TRBD1 (5 bases). This CDR3 contains 15 residues. Germline V gene lookup returns CDR1 SGHRS and CDR2 YFSETQ. V shed 0 bases and J shed 2 bases, with 11 bases lying between them. For the CDR3, the DNA is TGCGCCAGCAGCTTGGCTTTCGACAGCAACTATGGCTACACCTTC. Residues: CASSLAFDSNYGYTF. Full variable domain (outside the CDR3, taken from reference TRBV5-1 and TRBJ1-2): KAGVTQTPRYLIKTRGQQVTLSCSPISGHRSVSWYQQTPGQGLQFLFEYFSETQRNKGNFPGRFSGRQFSNSRSEMNVSTLELGDSALYLCASSLAFDSNYGYTFGSGTRLTVV.

This clonotype was picked up a small number of times. The chain couples TRBV19 to TRBJ1-5, with no clear D. Germline loops: CDR1 LNHDA, CDR2 SQIVND (reference sequence). Deletions cut 4 bases from V and 10 bases from J, with 11 bases between. CDR3 length: 12 residues. CDR3 sequence (DNA): TGTGCCAGTAGTACTACCGGGGAACCCCAGCATTTT. Protein: CASSTTGEPQHF.

The gene calls are TRBV20-1 and TRBJ1-4; D unclear. Germline CDR1 and CDR2: DFQATT and SNEGSKA (reference sequence). Deletions cut 0 bases from V and 7 bases from J, with 9 bases between. This CDR3 comprises 13 residues. CDR3 in DNA: TGCAGTGCTAGAGATCTCCTGGCTGAAAAACTGTTTTTT. Translation gives CSARDLLAEKLFF.

This chain links TRBV20-1 with TRBJ2-3, with D uncertain. Germline values: CDR1 DFQATT, CDR2 SNEGSKA (reference sequence). This CDR3 contains 14 residues. V dropped 5 bases and J dropped 4 bases, with 16 bases sitting between them. The CDR3 DNA sequence: TGCAGTGCTCAGGCGCCCCCTGGATCAGATACGCAGTATTTT. As protein: CSAQAPPGSDTQYF.

This chain uses TRBV7-8 with TRBJ1-5; D call uncertain. V dropped 1 base and J dropped 3 bases, with 10 bases sitting between them. Germline V gene data show CDR1 as SGHVS and CDR2 as FQNEAQ. This CDR3 is built from 15 residues. The CDR3 DNA follows: TGTGCCAGCAGCTTAGGAAGGTTAAACAATCAGCCCCAGCATTTT. Residues: CASSLGRLNNQPQHF.

The V call is TRBV2, the J call TRBJ2-3; perhaps TRBD2 as D (6 bases). The CDR3 runs to 15 residues. Germline CDR1 reads SNHLY; CDR2 reads FYNNEI. V was cut by 6 bases and J by 2 bases, with 15 bases left in between. In nucleotides, the CDR3 is TGTGCCAGCAGAACCGGGACTCCCGACACAGATACGCAGTATTTT. Translating gives CASRTGTPDTDTQYF.

The genes are TRBV12-3 or TRBV12-4 and TRBJ1-1; 7 bases line up with TRBD1. V gave up 7 bases and J gave up 2 bases; unmatched junction bases: 10. CDR3 length: 15 amino acids. The CDR3 spells CASTPRRGPNTEAFF. The CDR3 coding sequence is TGTGCCAGCACCCCCCGAAGGGGGCCCAACACTGAAGCTTTCTTT.

The CDR3 reads CATSEGISGRRFGYNEQFF. The CDR3 bases are TGTGCCACCAGTGAAGGAATTAGCGGGAGAAGGTTCGGTTACAATGAGCAGTTCTTC. The rearrangement joins TRBV24-1 to TRBJ2-1, with 9 bases identical to TRBD2. The CDR3 is 19 amino acids. Germline V lookup: CDR1 KGHDR, CDR2 SFDVKD. Trimming took 4 bases from V and 4 from J; bases not matched to a gene: 16.

The chain carries TRBV4-2 and TRBJ2-1; 7 nucleotides line up with TRBD2. The CDR3 has 12 amino acids. V was clipped by 5 bases and J by 8 bases; unmatched bases: 3. Germline V lookup: CDR1 LGHNA, CDR2 YNFKEQ. The CDR3, as DNA: TGTGCCAGCAGCGAACGGGGGGATGAGCAGTTCTTC. Residues: CASSERGDEQFF.

The chain uses TRBV3-1 and TRBJ2-1; unclear D gene. Trimming left V 5 bases short and J 7 bases short, with 18 bases between. The CDR3 contains 15 residues. The V gene's germline CDR1 is LGHDT and CDR2 YNNKEL (reference sequence). The CDR3 sequence: CASSEVAGGLNEQFF. The CDR3 DNA follows: TGTGCCAGCAGCGAGGTGGCCGGCGGTTTAAATGAGCAGTTCTTC.

The chain has TRBV6-6 and TRBJ2-7; D unclear. Trimming shortened V by 0 bases and J by 4 bases, and 7 bases separated the two germline ends. Germline V gene lookup returns CDR1 MNHNY and CDR2 SVGAGI (reference sequence). CDR3 size: 13 residues. This CDR3 is CASSYSAGYEQYF. CDR3 DNA: TGTGCCAGCAGTTACTCGGCAGGTTACGAGCAGTACTTC.

This CDR3 is CATSGAGGPDEQFF. In DNA, the CDR3 is TGTGCCACCAGCGGGGCGGGAGGGCCGGATGAGCAGTTCTTC. The chain couples TRBV24-1 to TRBJ2-1, with 9 bases lining up with TRBD2. J lost 8 bases, V lost 7 bases, and 8 bases had no gene match. The CDR3 is made up of 14 amino acids. Germline CDR1 is KGHDR and CDR2 is SFDVKD.

This chain connects TRBV18 to TRBJ2-1; 11 nucleotides match TRBD2. The CDR3 is made up of 19 amino acids. V lost 5 bases to trimming and J lost 0 bases; unmatched junction nucleotides: 12. Germline V gene sequence: CDR1 KGHSH, CDR2 LQKENI. CDR3 sequence (DNA): TGTGCCAGCTCAACCCCGGGACTAGCGGTGCACAGCTCCTACAATGAGCAGTTCTTC. The encoded protein is CASSTPGLAVHSSYNEQFF.

This sequence joins TRBV2 and TRBJ2-5; D unresolved. The V end was cut by 11 bases, the J end by 2 bases, with 18 bases between. Germline V gene data show CDR1 as SNHLY and CDR2 as FYNNEI. The CDR3 runs 14 residues. DNA of the CDR3: TGTGCCGGAAGTGAAGCAGGTCTACAAGAGACCCAGTACTTC. It is translated as CAGSEAGLQETQYF.

This sequence joins TRBV7-2 and TRBJ2-2; TRBD1 matches 7 bases. Per germline, CDR1 SGHTA and CDR2 FQGNSA. The CDR3 totals 15 residues. J gave up 5 bases and V 10 bases, and 13 bases lay outside the gene matches. CDR3 DNA: TGTGCCATCCAGAAGGGGGCTACTAGGACCGGGGAGCTGTTTTTT. It codes for CAIQKGATRTGELFF.

The J gene is TRBJ2-1, the V gene TRBV24-1, with 12 bases aligning to TRBD2. In germline, CDR1 is KGHDR, CDR2 SFDVKD. The trim removed 10 bases at V and 0 bases at J, leaving 9 bases unmatched. This CDR3 region has 17 residues. The CDR3 protein is CATAGTSGLSSYNEQFF. Written as DNA, the CDR3 is TGTGCCACAGCCGGGACTAGCGGGCTTAGCTCCTACAATGAGCAGTTCTTC.

The chain is built from TRBV3-1 and TRBJ1-5, with D unresolved. This CDR3 is built from 13 residues. Germline V gene sequence: CDR1 LGHDT, CDR2 YNNKEL (reference sequence). V lost 8 bases and J lost 5, with 13 bases in between. CDR3 nucleotide sequence: TGTGCCAGCTCCGCAGCCGCCTATCAGCCCCAGCATTTT. This codes for CASSAAAYQPQHF.